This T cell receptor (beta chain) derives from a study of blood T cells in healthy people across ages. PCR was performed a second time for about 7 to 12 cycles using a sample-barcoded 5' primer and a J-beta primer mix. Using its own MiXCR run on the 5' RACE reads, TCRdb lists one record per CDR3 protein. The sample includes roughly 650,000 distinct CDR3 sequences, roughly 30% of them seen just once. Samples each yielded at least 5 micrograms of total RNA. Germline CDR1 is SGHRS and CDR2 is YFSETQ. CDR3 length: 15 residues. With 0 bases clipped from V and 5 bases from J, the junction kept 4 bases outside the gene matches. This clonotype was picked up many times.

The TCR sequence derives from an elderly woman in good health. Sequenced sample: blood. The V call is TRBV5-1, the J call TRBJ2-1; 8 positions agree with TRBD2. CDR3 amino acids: CASSLGGLVDNEQFF. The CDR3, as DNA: TGCGCCAGCAGCTTGGGGGGACTAGTGGACAATGAGCAGTTCTTC.